The table lists the clone carrying this T cell receptor beta chain with a few counts. The antigen is undetermined. Each sorted population was over 95% pure. The entry originates in a study of beta chain features in type 1 diabetes. The authors reverse transcribed all of the isolated RNA, so sequencing captured expressed TCRB transcripts. Naive, central memory and regulatory T cell samples averaged roughly 3.8 million reads. Repertoires were generated with immunoSEQ multiplex PCR, while TCRdb's copy carries only in-frame clones and drops some. Among under 550,000 clones listed, over 10% were seen once. The study's findings and limits: All four CD4+ subsets of Type 1 diabetes patients contained TCRB CDR3s that were moderately but significantly shorter. The study found that naive, central memory and Treg TCRB repertoires appeared more similar in patients than in healthy donors.

The V gene lost 7 bases and the J gene lost 4 bases, with 14 bases spanning the gap. The germline V gene encodes CDR1 SQVTM and CDR2 ANQGSEA. This CDR3 comprises 13 residues. The sequence came from a woman younger than 35 in good health. The V gene is TRBV29-1, the J gene TRBJ2-4; D possibly matches TRBD1 or TRBD2 (5 bases each). The material sequenced was naive CD4+ T cells from blood. CDR3 coding DNA: TGCAGCGCCCGGGACGCAGAGAAAAACATTCAGTACTTC. It translates to CSARDAEKNIQYF.